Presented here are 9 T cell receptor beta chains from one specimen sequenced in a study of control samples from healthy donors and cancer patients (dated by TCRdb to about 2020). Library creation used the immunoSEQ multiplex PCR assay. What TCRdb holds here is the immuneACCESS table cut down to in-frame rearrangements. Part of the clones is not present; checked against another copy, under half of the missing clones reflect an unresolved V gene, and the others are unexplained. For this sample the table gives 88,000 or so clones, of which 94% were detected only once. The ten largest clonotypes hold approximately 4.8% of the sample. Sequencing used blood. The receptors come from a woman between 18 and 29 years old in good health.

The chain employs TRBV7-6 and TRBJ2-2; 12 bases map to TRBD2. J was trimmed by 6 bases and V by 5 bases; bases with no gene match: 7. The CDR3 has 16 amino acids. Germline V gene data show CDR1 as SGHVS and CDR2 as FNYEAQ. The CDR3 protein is CASSVPSGRVAGELFF. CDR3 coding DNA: TGTGCCAGCAGCGTTCCTAGCGGGAGGGTCGCCGGGGAGCTGTTTTTT. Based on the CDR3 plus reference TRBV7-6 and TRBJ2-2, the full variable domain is GAGVSQSPRYKVTKRGQDVALRCDPISGHVSLYWYRQALGQGPEFLTYFNYEAQQDKSGLPNDRFSAERPEGSISTLTIQRTEQRDSAMYRCASSVPSGRVAGELFFGEGSRLTVL.

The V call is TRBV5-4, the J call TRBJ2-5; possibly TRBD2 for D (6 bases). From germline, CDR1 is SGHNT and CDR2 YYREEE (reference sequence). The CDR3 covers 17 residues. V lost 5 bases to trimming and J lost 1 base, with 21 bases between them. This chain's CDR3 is CASSFSPPPGSQETQYF. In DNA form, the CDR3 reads TGTGCCAGCAGTTTCTCTCCCCCGCCCGGGAGCCAAGAGACCCAGTACTTC.

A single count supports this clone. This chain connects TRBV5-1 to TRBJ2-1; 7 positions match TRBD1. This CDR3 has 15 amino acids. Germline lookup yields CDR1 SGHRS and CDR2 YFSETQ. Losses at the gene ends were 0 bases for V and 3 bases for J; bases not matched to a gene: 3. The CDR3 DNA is TGCGCCAGCAGCTTGGTAGGGGGCCTCTACAATGAGCAGTTCTTC. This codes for CASSLVGGLYNEQFF.

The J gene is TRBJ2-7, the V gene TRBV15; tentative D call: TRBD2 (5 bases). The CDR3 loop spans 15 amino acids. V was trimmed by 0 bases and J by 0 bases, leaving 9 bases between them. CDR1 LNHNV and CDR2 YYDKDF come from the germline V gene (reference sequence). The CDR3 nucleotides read TGTGCCACCAGCAGAGATCGTGGGAGCTCCTACGAGCAGTACTTC. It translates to CATSRDRGSSYEQYF.

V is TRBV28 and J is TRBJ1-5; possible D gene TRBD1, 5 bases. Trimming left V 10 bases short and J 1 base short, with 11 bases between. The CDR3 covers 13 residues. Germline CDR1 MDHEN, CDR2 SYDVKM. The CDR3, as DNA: TGTGCCACGAACGGGGGGAGCAATCAGCCCCAGCATTTT. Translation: CATNGGSNQPQHF.

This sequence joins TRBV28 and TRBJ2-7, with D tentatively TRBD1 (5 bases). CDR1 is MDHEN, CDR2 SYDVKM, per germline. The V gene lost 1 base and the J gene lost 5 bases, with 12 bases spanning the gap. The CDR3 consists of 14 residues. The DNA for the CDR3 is TGTGCCAGCAGTTTATTCGGACAACGGGACGAGCAGTACTTC. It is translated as CASSLFGQRDEQYF.

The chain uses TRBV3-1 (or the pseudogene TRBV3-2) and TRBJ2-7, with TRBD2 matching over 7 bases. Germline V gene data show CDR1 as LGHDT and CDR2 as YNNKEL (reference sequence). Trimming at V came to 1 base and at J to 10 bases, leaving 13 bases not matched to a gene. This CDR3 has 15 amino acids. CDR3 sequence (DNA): TGTGCCAGCAGCCAAGGTCGGCTAGCGGAAAATAACCAGTACTTC. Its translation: CASSQGRLAENNQYF.

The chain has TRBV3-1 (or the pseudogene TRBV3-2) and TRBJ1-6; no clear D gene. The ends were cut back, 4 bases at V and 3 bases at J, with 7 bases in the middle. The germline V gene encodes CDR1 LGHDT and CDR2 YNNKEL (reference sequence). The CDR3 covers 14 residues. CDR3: CASSPKGYNSPLHF. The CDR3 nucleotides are TGTGCCAGCAGCCCTAAAGGCTATAATTCACCCCTCCACTTT.

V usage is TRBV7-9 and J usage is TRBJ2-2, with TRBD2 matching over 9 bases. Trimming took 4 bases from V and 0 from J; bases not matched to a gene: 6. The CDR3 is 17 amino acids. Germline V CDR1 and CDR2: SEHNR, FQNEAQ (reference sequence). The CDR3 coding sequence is TGTGCCAGCAGCTCGGGAGCTAGCGGGGCGAACACCGGGGAGCTGTTTTTT. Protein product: CASSSGASGANTGELFF.